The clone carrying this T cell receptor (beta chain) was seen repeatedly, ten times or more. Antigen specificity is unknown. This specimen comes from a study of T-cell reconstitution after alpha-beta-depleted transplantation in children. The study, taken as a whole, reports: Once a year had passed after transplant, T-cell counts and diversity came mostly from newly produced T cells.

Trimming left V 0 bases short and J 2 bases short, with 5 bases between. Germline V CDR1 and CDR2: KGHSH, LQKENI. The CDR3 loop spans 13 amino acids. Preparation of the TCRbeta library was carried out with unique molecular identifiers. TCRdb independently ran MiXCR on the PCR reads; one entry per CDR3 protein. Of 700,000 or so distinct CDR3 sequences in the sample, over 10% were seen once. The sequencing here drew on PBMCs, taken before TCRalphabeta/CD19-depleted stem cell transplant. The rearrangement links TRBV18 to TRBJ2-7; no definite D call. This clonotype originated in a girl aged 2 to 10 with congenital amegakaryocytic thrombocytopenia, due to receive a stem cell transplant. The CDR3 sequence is CASSPPLPYEQYF. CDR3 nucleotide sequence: TGTGCCAGCTCACCACCATTGCCCTACGAGCAGTACTTC. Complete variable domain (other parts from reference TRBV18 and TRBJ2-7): NAGVMQNPRHLVRRRGQEARLRCSPMKGHSHVYWYRQLPEEGLKFMVYLQKENIIDESGMPKERFSAEFPKEGPSILRIQQVVRGDSAAYFCASSPPLPYEQYFGPGTRLTVT.